A single sample is the source of the 12 T cell receptor beta chains below, sequenced in a study of T cell responses to AZD1222 COVID-19 vaccine. Method: immunoSEQ multiplex PCR; TCRdb's copy keeps in-frame clones and lacks some. The sample records about 100,000 clones, around 87% being singletons. Sequences were derived from peripheral blood, sampled on day 0 of MenACWY control vaccination. Source of these receptors: an adult in good health.

The J gene is TRBJ2-7, the V gene TRBV7-2; D may match TRBD1 or TRBD2 (6 bases each). The CDR3 spans 9 residues. The V end lost 9 bases, the J end lost 12 bases, and 12 bases lay between the germline ends. The germline V gene has CDR1 SGHTA and CDR2 FQGNSA. The chain's CDR3 is CARGGPRYF. Written as DNA, the CDR3 is TGTGCCAGGGGGGGCCCCCGGTACTTC.

The chain couples TRBV4-1 to TRBJ2-1, with unresolved D. The CDR3 has 17 amino acids. Germline assignment: CDR1 MGHRA and CDR2 YSYEKL. With 3 bases removed from V and 7 bases from J, the gap between germline ends came to 22 bases. The CDR3 region has the DNA TGCGCCAGCAGCCACCCCGAGGCTAGTCGGGCCGAGAATGAGCAGTTCTTC. It translates to CASSHPEASRAENEQFF.

The rearrangement joins TRBV19 to TRBJ2-2; D gene ambiguous. Trimming took off 3 bases at V and 6 bases at J, with 8 bases between the two ends. The germline gives CDR1 LNHDA, CDR2 SQIVND (reference sequence). This CDR3 region has 13 residues. Written as DNA, the CDR3 is TGTGCCAGTAGTATTGGGTTGGCCGGGGAGCTGTTTTTT. It translates to CASSIGLAGELFF.

The sample holds one count of this clone. The chain links TRBV7-6 to TRBJ1-6; perhaps TRBD1 as D (5 bases). Per germline, CDR1 SGHVS and CDR2 FNYEAQ. The CDR3 sequence is 14 residues long. V lost 7 bases and J 8 bases, leaving 15 bases between the germline ends. The CDR3 is CASTARTGDSPLHF. The CDR3 DNA reads TGTGCCAGCACCGCGAGAACAGGAGATTCACCCCTCCACTTT.

The CDR3, as DNA: TGTGCCAGCGTTCTTGGGGAGACCCAGTACTTC. Residues: CASVLGETQYF. This chain uses TRBV6-5 with TRBJ2-5; the D is unclear. CDR1 is MNHEY, CDR2 SVGAGI, per germline. With 8 bases removed from V and 5 bases from J, the gap between germline ends came to 9 bases. The CDR3 sequence is 11 residues long.

The chain couples TRBV18 to TRBJ1-5, with TRBD1 as a possible D gene (6 bases). Trimming took off 2 bases at V and 7 bases at J, with 15 bases between the two ends. Germline V gives CDR1 KGHSH, CDR2 LQKENI. There are 15 residues in the CDR3. The chain's CDR3 is CASSPSGGGGQPQHF. CDR3 coding DNA: TGTGCCAGCTCACCATCTGGGGGCGGAGGGCAGCCCCAGCATTTT. The full variable domain, completed using reference TRBV18 and TRBJ1-5, is NAGVMQNPRHLVRRRGQEARLRCSPMKGHSHVYWYRQLPEEGLKFMVYLQKENIIDESGMPKERFSAEFPKEGPSILRIQQVVRGDSAAYFCASSPSGGGGQPQHFGDGTRLSIL.

The genes are TRBV11-2 and TRBJ1-1; D unclear. The CDR3 totals 13 residues. V was clipped by 0 bases and J by 8 bases, with 10 bases between them. Germline CDR1 and CDR2: SGHAT and FQNNGV. The CDR3 DNA reads TGTGCCAGCAGCTTAGAAGGGCAGCGGGAAGCTTTCTTT. It specifies CASSLEGQREAFF.

The chain couples TRBV7-2 to TRBJ2-1, with a tentative D call TRBD2 (5 bases). Looked up from germline, CDR1 is SGHTA and CDR2 is FQGNSA. CDR3 length equals 12 residues. V was trimmed by 4 bases and J by 10 bases, leaving 11 bases between them. CDR3 in amino acids: CASSSGVEEQFF. Here the CDR3 DNA reads TGTGCCAGCAGCTCCGGGGTGGAGGAGCAGTTCTTC.

This clone was seen only a few times. This rearrangement joins TRBV2 to TRBJ1-1; D gene uncertain. V was pared by 0 bases and J by 0 bases, with 11 bases between. This CDR3 has 16 amino acids. Germline V gives CDR1 SNHLY, CDR2 FYNNEI. CDR3 region: CASSEAGGSMNTEAFF. The CDR3 bases are TGTGCCAGCAGTGAAGCAGGTGGGAGCATGAACACTGAAGCTTTCTTT.

The chain couples TRBV27 to TRBJ1-5; a weak D match, TRBD1 (6 bases). Trimming left V 3 bases short and J 0 bases short, with 15 bases between. Germline CDR1 reads MNHEY; CDR2 reads SMNVEV (reference sequence). This CDR3 comprises 17 residues. CDR3 sequence: CASSLVGGAYSNQPQHF. In nucleotides, the CDR3 is TGTGCCAGCAGTTTGGTCGGGGGCGCTTATAGCAATCAGCCCCAGCATTTT.

The chain combines TRBV7-2 with TRBJ1-2; D gene unclear. The CDR3 loop spans 15 amino acids. Deletions cut 5 bases from V and 1 base from J, with 14 bases between. Germline-derived CDR1 and CDR2 are SGHTA and FQGNSA. The DNA of the CDR3 is TGTGCCAGCAGCCCTGGGTGGACGGATAACTATGGCTACACCTTC. It codes for CASSPGWTDNYGYTF.

J is TRBJ1-2 and V is TRBV28, with D possibly matching TRBD1 (5 bases). V was clipped by 3 bases and J by 5 bases, with 10 bases between them. The CDR3 covers 13 residues. The V gene's germline CDR1 is MDHEN and CDR2 SYDVKM. The CDR3 is CASSLVQDYGYTF. The CDR3, as DNA: TGTGCCAGCAGTTTGGTACAGGATTATGGCTACACCTTC.